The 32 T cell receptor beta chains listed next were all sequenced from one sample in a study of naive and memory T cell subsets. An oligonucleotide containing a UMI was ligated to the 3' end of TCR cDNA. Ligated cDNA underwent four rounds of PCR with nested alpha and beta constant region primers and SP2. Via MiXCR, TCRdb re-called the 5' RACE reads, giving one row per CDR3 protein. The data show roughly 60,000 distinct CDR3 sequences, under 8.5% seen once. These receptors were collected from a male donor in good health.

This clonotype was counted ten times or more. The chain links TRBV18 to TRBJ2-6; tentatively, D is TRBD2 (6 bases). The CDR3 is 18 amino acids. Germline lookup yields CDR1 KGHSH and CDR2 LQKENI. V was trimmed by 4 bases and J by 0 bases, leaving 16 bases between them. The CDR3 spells CASSRRALHNSGANVLTF. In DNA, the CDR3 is TGTGCCAGCTCACGGAGGGCGCTCCACAACTCTGGGGCCAACGTCCTGACTTTC.

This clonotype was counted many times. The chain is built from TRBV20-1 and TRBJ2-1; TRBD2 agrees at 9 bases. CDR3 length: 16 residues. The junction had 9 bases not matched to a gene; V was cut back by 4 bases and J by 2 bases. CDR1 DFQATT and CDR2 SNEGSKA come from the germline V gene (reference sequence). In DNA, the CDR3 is TGCAGTGCTAAAAAGGCTAGCGGGACAACCTACAATGAGCAGTTCTTC. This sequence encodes CSAKKASGTTYNEQFF.

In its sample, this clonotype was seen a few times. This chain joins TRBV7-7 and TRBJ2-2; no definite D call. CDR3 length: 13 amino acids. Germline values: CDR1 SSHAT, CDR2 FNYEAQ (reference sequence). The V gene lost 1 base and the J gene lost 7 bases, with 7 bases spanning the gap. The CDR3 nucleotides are TGTGCCAGCAGCTTAGATTCCGGCGGGGAGCTGTTTTTT. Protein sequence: CASSLDSGGELFF.

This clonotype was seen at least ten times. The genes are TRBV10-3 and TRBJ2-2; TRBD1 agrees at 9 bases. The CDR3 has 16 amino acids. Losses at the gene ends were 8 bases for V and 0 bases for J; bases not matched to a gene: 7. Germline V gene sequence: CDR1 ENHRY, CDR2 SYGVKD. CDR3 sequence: CAISRDRAPNTGELFF. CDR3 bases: TGTGCCATCTCCCGGGACAGGGCTCCGAACACCGGGGAGCTGTTTTTT.

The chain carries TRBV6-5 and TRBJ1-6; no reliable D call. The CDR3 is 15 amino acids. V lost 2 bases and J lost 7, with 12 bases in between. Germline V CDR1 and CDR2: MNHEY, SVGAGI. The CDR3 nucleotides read TGTGCCAGCAGTTACGACGGGGTGGGGAATTCACCCCTCCACTTT. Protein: CASSYDGVGNSPLHF.

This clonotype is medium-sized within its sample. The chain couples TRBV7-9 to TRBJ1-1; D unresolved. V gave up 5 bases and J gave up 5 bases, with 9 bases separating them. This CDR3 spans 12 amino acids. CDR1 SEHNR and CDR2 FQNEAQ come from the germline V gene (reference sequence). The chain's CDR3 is CASSPGSTEAFF. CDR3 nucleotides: TGTGCCAGCAGCCCTGGCTCGACTGAAGCTTTCTTT. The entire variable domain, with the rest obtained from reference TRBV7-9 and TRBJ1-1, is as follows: DTGVSQNPRHKITKRGQNVTFRCDPISEHNRLYWYRQTLGQGPEFLTYFQNEAQLEKSRLLSDRFSAERPKGSFSTLEIQRTEQGDSAMYLCASSPGSTEAFFGQGTRLTVV.

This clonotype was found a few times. CDR3 DNA: TGTGCCAGCAGTTGGGAGGGCGCTGAGCAGTTCTTC. Protein: CASSWEGAEQFF. The rearrangement joins TRBV6-6 to TRBJ2-1; the match to TRBD2 covers 7 bases. The CDR3 consists of 12 residues. Looked up from germline, CDR1 is MNHNY and CDR2 is SVGAGI (reference sequence). V was pared by 4 bases and J by 9 bases, with 3 bases of the junction left unmatched.

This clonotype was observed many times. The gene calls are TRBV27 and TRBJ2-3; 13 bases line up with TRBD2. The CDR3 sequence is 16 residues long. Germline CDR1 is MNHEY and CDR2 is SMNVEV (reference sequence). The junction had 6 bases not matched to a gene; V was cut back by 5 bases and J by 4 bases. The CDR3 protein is CASSHRTSGSSDTQYF. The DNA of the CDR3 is TGTGCCAGCAGTCATAGGACTAGCGGGAGTTCAGATACGCAGTATTTT.

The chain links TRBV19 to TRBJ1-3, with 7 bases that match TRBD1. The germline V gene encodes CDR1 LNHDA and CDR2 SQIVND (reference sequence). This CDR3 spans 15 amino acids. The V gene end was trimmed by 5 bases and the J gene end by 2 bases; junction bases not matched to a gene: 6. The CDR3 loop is CASSLTGATGNTIYF. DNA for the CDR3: TGTGCCAGTAGTCTAACAGGGGCAACTGGAAACACCATATATTTT.

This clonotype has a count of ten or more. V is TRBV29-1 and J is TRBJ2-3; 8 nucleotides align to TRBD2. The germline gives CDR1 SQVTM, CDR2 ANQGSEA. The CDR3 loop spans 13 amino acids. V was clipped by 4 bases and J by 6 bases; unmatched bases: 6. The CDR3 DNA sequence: TGCAGCGTTGCTGGACTAGCTTCGGATACGCAGTATTTT. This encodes CSVAGLASDTQYF.

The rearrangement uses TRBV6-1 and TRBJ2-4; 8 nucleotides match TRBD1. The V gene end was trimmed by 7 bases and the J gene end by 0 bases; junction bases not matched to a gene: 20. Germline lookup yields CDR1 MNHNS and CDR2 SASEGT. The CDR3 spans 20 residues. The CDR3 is CASTPRGQGAVGLAKNIQYF. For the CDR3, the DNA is TGTGCCAGCACCCCACGAGGGCAGGGGGCTGTCGGGTTAGCCAAAAACATTCAGTACTTC.

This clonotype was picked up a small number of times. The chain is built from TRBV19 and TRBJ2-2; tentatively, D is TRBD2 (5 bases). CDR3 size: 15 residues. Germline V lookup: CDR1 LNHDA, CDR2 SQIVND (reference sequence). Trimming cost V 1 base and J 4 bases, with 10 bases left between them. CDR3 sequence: CASSIVGGSTGELFF. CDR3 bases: TGTGCCAGTAGTATAGTAGGAGGTAGCACCGGGGAGCTGTTTTTT.

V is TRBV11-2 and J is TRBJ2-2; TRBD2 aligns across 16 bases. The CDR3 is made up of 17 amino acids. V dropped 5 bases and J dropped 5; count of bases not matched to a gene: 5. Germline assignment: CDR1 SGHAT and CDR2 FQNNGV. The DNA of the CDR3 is TGTGCCAGCAGCGGGACTAGCGGGAGGGCGGGTACCGGGGAGCTGTTTTTT. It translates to CASSGTSGRAGTGELFF.

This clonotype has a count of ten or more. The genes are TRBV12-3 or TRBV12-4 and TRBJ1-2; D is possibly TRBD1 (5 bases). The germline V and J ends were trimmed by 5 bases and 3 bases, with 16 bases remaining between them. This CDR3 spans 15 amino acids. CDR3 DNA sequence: TGTGCCAGCAGTATCTCGATAAGGGGAGACTATGGCTACACCTTC. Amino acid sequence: CASSISIRGDYGYTF.

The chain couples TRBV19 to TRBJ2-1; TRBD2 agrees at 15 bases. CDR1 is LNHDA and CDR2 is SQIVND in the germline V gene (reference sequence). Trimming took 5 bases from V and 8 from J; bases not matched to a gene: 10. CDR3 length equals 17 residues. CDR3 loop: CASSPGLAGGELDEQFF. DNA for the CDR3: TGTGCCAGTAGTCCGGGACTAGCGGGAGGAGAGTTGGATGAGCAGTTCTTC.

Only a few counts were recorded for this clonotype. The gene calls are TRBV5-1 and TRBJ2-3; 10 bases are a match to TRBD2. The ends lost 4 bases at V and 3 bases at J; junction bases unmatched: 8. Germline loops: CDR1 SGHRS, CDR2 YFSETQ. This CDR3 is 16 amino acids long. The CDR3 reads CASSTLAGGFTDTQYF. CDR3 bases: TGCGCCAGCAGCACATTAGCGGGGGGCTTTACAGATACGCAGTATTTT.

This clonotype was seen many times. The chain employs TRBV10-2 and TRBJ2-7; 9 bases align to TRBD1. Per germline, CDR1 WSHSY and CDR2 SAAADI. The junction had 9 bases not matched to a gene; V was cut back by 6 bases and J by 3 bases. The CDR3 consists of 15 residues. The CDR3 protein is CASRPGTGLLYEQYF. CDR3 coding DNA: TGCGCCAGCAGACCTGGGACAGGGCTCCTCTACGAGCAGTACTTC.

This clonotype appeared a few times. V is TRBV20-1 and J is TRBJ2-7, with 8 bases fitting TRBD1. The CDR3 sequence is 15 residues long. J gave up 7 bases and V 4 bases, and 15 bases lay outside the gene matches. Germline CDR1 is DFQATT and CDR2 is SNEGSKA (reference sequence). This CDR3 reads CSAIPRDQGAIEQYF. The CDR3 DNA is TGCAGTGCTATACCTCGGGACCAGGGGGCGATTGAGCAGTACTTC.

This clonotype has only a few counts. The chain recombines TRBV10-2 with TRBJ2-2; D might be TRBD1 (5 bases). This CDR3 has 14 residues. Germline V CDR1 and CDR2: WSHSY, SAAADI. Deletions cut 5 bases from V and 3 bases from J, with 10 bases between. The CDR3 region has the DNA TGCGCCAGCAGTCCACAGGACCACACCGGGGAGCTGTTTTTT. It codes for CASSPQDHTGELFF.

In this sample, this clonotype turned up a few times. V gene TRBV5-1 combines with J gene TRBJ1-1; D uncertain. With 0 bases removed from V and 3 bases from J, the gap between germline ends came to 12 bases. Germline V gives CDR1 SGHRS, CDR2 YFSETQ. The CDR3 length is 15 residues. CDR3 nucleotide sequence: TGCGCCAGCAGCTTGGATTGGAGGGCGGACACTGAAGCTTTCTTT. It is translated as CASSLDWRADTEAFF. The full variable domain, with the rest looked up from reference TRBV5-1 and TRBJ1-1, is KAGVTQTPRYLIKTRGQQVTLSCSPISGHRSVSWYQQTPGQGLQFLFEYFSETQRNKGNFPGRFSGRQFSNSRSEMNVSTLELGDSALYLCASSLDWRADTEAFFGQGTRLTVV.

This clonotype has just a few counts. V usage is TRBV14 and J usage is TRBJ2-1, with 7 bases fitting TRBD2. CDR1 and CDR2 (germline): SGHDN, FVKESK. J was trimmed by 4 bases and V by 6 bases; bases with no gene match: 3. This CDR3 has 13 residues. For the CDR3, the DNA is TGTGCCAGCAGGCTAGCGGCATACAATGAGCAGTTCTTC. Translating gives CASRLAAYNEQFF.

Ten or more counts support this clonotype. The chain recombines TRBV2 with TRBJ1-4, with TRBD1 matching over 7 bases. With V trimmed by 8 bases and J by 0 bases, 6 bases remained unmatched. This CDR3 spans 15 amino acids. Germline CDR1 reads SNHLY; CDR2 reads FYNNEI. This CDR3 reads CASGTGVATNEKLFF. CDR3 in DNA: TGTGCCAGCGGAACAGGGGTTGCAACTAATGAAAAACTGTTTTTT.

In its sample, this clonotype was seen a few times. The CDR3 region has the DNA TGTGCCAGCAGTTACTGGGGGAACCAGCCCCAGCATTTT. Its protein is CASSYWGNQPQHF. The rearrangement links TRBV6-2 or TRBV6-3 to TRBJ1-5, with D perhaps matching TRBD1 (5 bases). CDR1 is MNHEY and CDR2 is SVGEGT in the germline V gene. The CDR3 is 13 residues long. Trimming pared 1 base from V and 7 bases from J, leaving 8 bases between.

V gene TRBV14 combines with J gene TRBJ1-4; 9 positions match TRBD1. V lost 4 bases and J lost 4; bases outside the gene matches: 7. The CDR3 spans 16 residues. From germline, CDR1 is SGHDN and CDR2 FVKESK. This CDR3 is CASSPVQGALNEKLFF. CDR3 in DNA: TGTGCCAGCAGCCCAGTACAGGGGGCGCTTAATGAAAAACTGTTTTTT.

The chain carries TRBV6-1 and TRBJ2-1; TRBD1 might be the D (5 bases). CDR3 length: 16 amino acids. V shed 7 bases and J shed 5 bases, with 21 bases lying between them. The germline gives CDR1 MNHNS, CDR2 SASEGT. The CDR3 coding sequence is TGTGCCAGCAAAGGGGCCGGGTGGCGGATACACAATGAGCAGTTCTTC. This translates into CASKGAGWRIHNEQFF.

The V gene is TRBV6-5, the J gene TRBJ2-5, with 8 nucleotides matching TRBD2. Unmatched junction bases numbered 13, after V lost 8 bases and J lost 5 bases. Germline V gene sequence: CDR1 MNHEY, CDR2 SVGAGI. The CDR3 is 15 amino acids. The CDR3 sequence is CASGSSGIPRETQYF. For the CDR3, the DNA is TGTGCCAGCGGAAGTAGCGGGATCCCCCGGGAGACCCAGTACTTC.

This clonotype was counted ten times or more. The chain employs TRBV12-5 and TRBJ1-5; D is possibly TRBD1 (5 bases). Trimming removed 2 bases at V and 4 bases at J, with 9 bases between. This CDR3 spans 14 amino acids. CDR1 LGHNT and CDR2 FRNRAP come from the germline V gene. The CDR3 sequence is CASGLYGGNQPQHF. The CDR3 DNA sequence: TGTGCTAGTGGTTTGTATGGGGGAAATCAGCCCCAGCATTTT.

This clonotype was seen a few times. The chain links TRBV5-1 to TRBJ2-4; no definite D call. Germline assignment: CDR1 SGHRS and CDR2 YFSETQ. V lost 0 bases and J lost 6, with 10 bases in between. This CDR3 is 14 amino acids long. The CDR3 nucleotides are TGCGCCAGCAGCTTGGAAGCAGGATTAAACATTCAGTACTTC. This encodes CASSLEAGLNIQYF.

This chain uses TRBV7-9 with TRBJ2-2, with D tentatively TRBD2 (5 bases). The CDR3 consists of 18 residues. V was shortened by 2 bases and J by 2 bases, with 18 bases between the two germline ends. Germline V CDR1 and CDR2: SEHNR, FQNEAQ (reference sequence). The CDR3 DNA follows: TGTGCCAGCAGCTTACGAGGGCGAACGTTGGCAAACACCGGGGAGCTGTTTTTT. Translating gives CASSLRGRTLANTGELFF.

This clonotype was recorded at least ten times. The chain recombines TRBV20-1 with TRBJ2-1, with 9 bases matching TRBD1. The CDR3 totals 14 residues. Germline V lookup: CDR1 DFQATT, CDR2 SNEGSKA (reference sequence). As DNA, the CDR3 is TGCAGCAAACCGGGACAGGGAGTAAGGGATGAGCAGTTCTTC. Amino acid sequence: CSKPGQGVRDEQFF.

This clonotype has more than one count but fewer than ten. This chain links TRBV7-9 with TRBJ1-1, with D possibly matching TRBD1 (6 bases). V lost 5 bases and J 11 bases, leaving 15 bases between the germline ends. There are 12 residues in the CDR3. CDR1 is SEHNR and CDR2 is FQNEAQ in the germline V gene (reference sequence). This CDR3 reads CASSIDRPEAFF. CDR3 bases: TGTGCCAGCAGCATTGACAGGCCCGAGGCTTTCTTT.

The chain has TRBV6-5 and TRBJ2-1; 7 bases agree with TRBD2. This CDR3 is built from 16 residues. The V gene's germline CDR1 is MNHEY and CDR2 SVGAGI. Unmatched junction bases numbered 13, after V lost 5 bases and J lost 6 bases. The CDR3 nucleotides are TGTGCCAGCAGTCACGTCCGGCTAGCGGAGAGCAATGAGCAGTTCTTC. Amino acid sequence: CASSHVRLAESNEQFF.